This T cell receptor (beta chain) derives from a study of cytomegalovirus exposure and HLA in healthy donors. Whole-study results and caveats: Whilst most TCR sequences proved rare, a subset of public TCRs occurred across many donors.

This clone was seen just once. Its antigen is currently unknown. PCR amplification relied on 60 Vbeta primers (plus 13 Jbeta primers). Clones were sequenced by immunoSEQ multiplex PCR, and TCRdb holds only the in-frame ones, with some missing. This table has fewer than 200,000 clones, 60% to 85% appearing once. The CDR3 is 12 residues long. Trimming cost V 7 bases and J 4 bases, with 9 bases left between them. CDR1 is SGDLS and CDR2 is YYNGEE in the germline V gene. This receptor was identified in a woman aged 45-65 years in good health and CMV-seropositive. This chain connects TRBV9 to TRBJ1-5; possible D gene TRBD1, 5 bases. Material for sequencing was PBMCs. This CDR3 is CASGALNQPQHF. The CDR3 DNA follows: TGTGCCAGCGGGGCCCTGAATCAGCCCCAGCATTTT.